These 26 T cell receptor beta chains were sequenced from one sample in a study of CD8+ T cells in alopecia areata (dated by TCRdb to 2017 to 2018). The sample's time point label, decoded: four to five weeks on oral tofacitinib. This sample's treatment or condition label indicates: oral pan-JAK inhibitor, 5-10 mg twice daily. Receptor libraries were prepared by the immunoSEQ multiplex PCR assay. RNA was extracted from all samples and reverse transcribed into cDNA as template for TCR sequencing. TCRdb obtained this table from immuneACCESS and retained in-frame rearrangements with V and J assigned. These tables miss some clones; where compared with another copy, unresolved V genes account for less than half of the shortfall, and the remainder is unexplained. Within this sample are some 200,000 clones, with about 50% of them counted one time only. The top ten clones comprise roughly 1.5% of the sample.

The sequenced sample was CD4+ T cells sorted from blood, obtained at week 4, from a patient treated with tofacitinib. All receptors come from a human donor with alopecia areata.

V gene TRBV29-1 combines with J gene TRBJ2-1, with D unresolved. CDR3 size: 14 residues. Germline V lookup: CDR1 SQVTM, CDR2 ANQGSEA. Deletions cut 1 base from V and 6 bases from J, with 13 bases between. The CDR3 DNA is TGCAGCGTTGAAGGCGGCGCCCACCCCAATGAGCAGTTCTTC. Amino acids: CSVEGGAHPNEQFF.

This chain links TRBV7-9 with TRBJ2-1, with D perhaps matching TRBD1 (5 bases). Germline-derived CDR1 and CDR2 are SEHNR and FQNEAQ (reference sequence). CDR3 length: 17 residues. With 7 bases removed from V and 5 bases from J, the gap between germline ends came to 24 bases. Here the CDR3 reads CASTPRWGRGRNNEQFF. In nucleotides, the CDR3 is TGTGCCAGCACCCCGCGATGGGGAAGGGGCCGTAACAATGAGCAGTTCTTC.

Details on this clone: Other DNA sequences in this sample translate to the same CDR3. The chain is built from TRBV30 and TRBJ1-1; maybe TRBD1 (6 bases). The ends were cut back, 0 bases at V and 5 bases at J, with 10 bases in the middle. This CDR3 has 13 amino acids. CDR1 and CDR2 from the germline V gene are GTSNPN and SVGIG (reference sequence). DNA for the CDR3: TGTGCCTGGAGTGTCCGAGGGGGTACTGAAGCTTTCTTT. Amino acid sequence: CAWSVRGGTEAFF.

This chain joins TRBV28 and TRBJ1-1; 7 bases fit TRBD1. Germline V gives CDR1 MDHEN, CDR2 SYDVKM. The CDR3 consists of 14 residues. V gave up 6 bases and J gave up 3 bases; unmatched junction bases: 7. The CDR3 DNA follows: TGTGCCAGCAGACGACAGGGCGGACACACTGAAGCTTTCTTT. Its protein product is CASRRQGGHTEAFF.

This clone was detected only a few times. Other DNA sequences in this specimen translate into the identical CDR3. The chain has TRBV30 and TRBJ1-1; D uncertain. The CDR3 is 11 amino acids. Germline CDR1 reads GTSNPN; CDR2 reads SVGIG (reference sequence). The V end was cut by 2 bases, the J end by 1 base, with 2 bases between. DNA for the CDR3: TGTGCCTGGAGTAGGAACACTGAAGCTTTCTTT. Translated: CAWSRNTEAFF. The complete variable domain, with remaining parts taken from reference TRBV30 and TRBJ1-1, reads SQTIHQWPATLVQPVGSPLSLECTVEGTSNPNLYWYRQAAGRGLQLLFYSVGIGQISSEVPQNLSASRPQDRQFILSSKKLLLSDSGFYLCAWSRNTEAFFGQGTRLTVV.

This rearrangement joins TRBV30 to TRBJ1-1; maybe TRBD1 (5 bases). Trimming removed 0 bases at V and 5 bases at J, with 16 bases between. This CDR3 has 15 amino acids. Germline assignment: CDR1 GTSNPN and CDR2 SVGIG (reference sequence). CDR3 in amino acids: CAWSVPGQRGTEAFF. CDR3 nucleotides: TGTGCCTGGAGTGTGCCGGGCCAACGGGGGACTGAAGCTTTCTTT.

This clone was counted once. The V gene is TRBV6-6, the J gene TRBJ1-1; no firm D call. The CDR3 totals 14 residues. Trimming removed 2 bases from V and 0 bases from J, with 7 bases in between. Germline V gives CDR1 MNHNY, CDR2 SVGAGI (reference sequence). CDR3 sequence: CASSYREVNTEAFF. The CDR3 nucleotides are TGTGCCAGCAGTTACCGGGAGGTGAACACTGAAGCTTTCTTT.

The sample holds a few counts of this clone. V gene TRBV6-1 combines with J gene TRBJ1-2; tentative D call: TRBD1 (6 bases). The CDR3 contains 13 residues. Germline CDR1 reads MNHNS; CDR2 reads SASEGT. The germline V and J ends were trimmed by 2 bases and 5 bases, with 9 bases remaining between them. CDR3 loop: CASSERGVYGYTF. For the CDR3, the DNA is TGTGCCAGCAGTGAAAGGGGGGTTTATGGCTACACCTTC.

This clone was counted at least ten times. The rearrangement uses TRBV5-1 and TRBJ2-3; 13 nucleotides agree with TRBD2. The CDR3 runs 18 residues. V was clipped by 0 bases and J by 2 bases; unmatched bases: 6. Germline CDR1 and CDR2: SGHRS and YFSETQ. DNA for the CDR3: TGCGCCAGCAGCTTGGCCCCACTAGCGGGGGGGTCCACAGATACGCAGTATTTT. Encoded protein: CASSLAPLAGGSTDTQYF.

This clone was picked up a small number of times. The V and J genes are TRBV6-6 and TRBJ2-7; possible D gene TRBD1, 7 bases. The length of the CDR3 is 16 residues. Trimming shortened V by 6 bases and J by 1 base, and 19 bases separated the two germline ends. Germline V CDR1 and CDR2: MNHNY, SVGAGI (reference sequence). The DNA of the CDR3 is TGTGCCAGCAGCCGGGGGACAGCCCAGAAATCCTACGAGCAGTACTTC. Amino acids: CASSRGTAQKSYEQYF.

V and J are TRBV7-2 and TRBJ2-7, with D perhaps matching TRBD1 or TRBD2 (6 bases each). Per germline, CDR1 SGHTA and CDR2 FQGNSA. This CDR3 contains 16 residues. Between the trimmed V and J ends, which lost 2 bases and 3 bases, there was a span of 17 bases. The CDR3 is CASSLIGRGVIYEQYF. Here the CDR3 DNA reads TGTGCCAGCAGCTTAATTGGTAGGGGGGTGATCTACGAGCAGTACTTC. The entire variable domain, with the rest obtained from reference TRBV7-2 and TRBJ2-7, is as follows: GAGVSQSPSNKVTEKGKDVELRCDPISGHTALYWYRQSLGQGLEFLIYFQGNSAPDKSGLPSDRFSAERTGGSVSTLTIQRTQQEDSAVYLCASSLIGRGVIYEQYFGPGTRLTVT.

V is TRBV10-3 and J is TRBJ2-7; 9 nucleotides line up with TRBD1. The CDR3 extends over 13 amino acids. Germline-derived CDR1 and CDR2 are ENHRY and SYGVKD. V dropped 7 bases and J dropped 5; count of bases not matched to a gene: 6. The chain's CDR3 is CAIMGTGYDEQYF. The CDR3, as DNA: TGTGCCATCATGGGGACAGGGTACGACGAGCAGTACTTC.

V gene TRBV9 combines with J gene TRBJ2-2; no definite D call. The V and J ends lost 0 bases and 3 bases respectively, with 6 bases between them. The CDR3 extends over 14 amino acids. Germline V gene sequence: CDR1 SGDLS, CDR2 YYNGEE. This CDR3 is CASSVARDTGELFF. In DNA, the CDR3 is TGTGCCAGCAGCGTAGCTAGAGACACCGGGGAGCTGTTTTTT.

For this clone: Other nucleotide sequences from this sample produce the same CDR3. The chain carries TRBV30 and TRBJ1-2; 9 bases are a match to TRBD1. V was clipped by 0 bases and J by 4 bases; unmatched bases: 0. Germline V lookup: CDR1 GTSNPN, CDR2 SVGIG (reference sequence). The CDR3 sequence is 13 residues long. The chain's CDR3 is CAWSVQGAYGYTF. CDR3 bases: TGTGCCTGGAGTGTACAGGGGGCCTATGGCTACACCTTC.

This clone has more than one count but fewer than ten. The rearrangement uses TRBV29-1 and TRBJ2-7; tentatively, D is TRBD1 (6 bases). The CDR3 consists of 12 residues. The V gene's germline CDR1 is SQVTM and CDR2 ANQGSEA. V dropped 5 bases and J dropped 1 base, with 9 bases sitting between them. CDR3 DNA: TGCAGCGTTACTCAGGGGTCCTACGAGCAGTACTTC. Translation: CSVTQGSYEQYF.

DNA of the CDR3: TGCAGCGCCACGGGTAGGGATAACACTGAAGCTTTCTTT. Its translation is CSATGRDNTEAFF. The rearrangement uses TRBV29-1 and TRBJ1-1; D unresolved. Trimming took off 7 bases at V and 2 bases at J, with 14 bases between the two ends. Germline V gene lookup returns CDR1 SQVTM and CDR2 ANQGSEA. CDR3 size: 13 residues. Based on the CDR3 plus reference TRBV29-1 and TRBJ1-1, the full variable domain is SAVISQKPSRDICQRGTSLTIQCQVDSQVTMMFWYRQQPGQSLTLIATANQGSEATYESGFVIDKFPISRPNLTFSTLTVSNMSPEDSSIYLCSATGRDNTEAFFGQGTRLTVV.

The gene calls are TRBV28 and TRBJ1-2, with TRBD1 matching over 7 bases. Unmatched junction bases numbered 11, after V lost 4 bases and J lost 3 bases. The germline V gene has CDR1 MDHEN and CDR2 SYDVKM. The CDR3 covers 16 residues. For the CDR3, the DNA is TGTGCCAGCAGTTCCCCCCCCGGCCAGGGGGACTATGGCTACACCTTC. It is translated as CASSSPPGQGDYGYTF.

The chain links TRBV13 to TRBJ1-2; D not certain. Trimming took 4 bases from V and 7 from J, leaving 10 bases between them. Germline CDR1 PRHDT, CDR2 FYEKMQ (reference sequence). The CDR3 runs to 12 residues. The CDR3: CASSSTLRGYTF. DNA for the CDR3: TGTGCCAGCAGCTCAACATTACGTGGCTACACCTTC.

The chain joins TRBV7-2 to TRBJ2-3; 9 nucleotides line up with TRBD2. Germline loops: CDR1 SGHTA, CDR2 FQGNSA. V lost 1 base to trimming and J lost 4 bases; unmatched junction nucleotides: 6. The length of the CDR3 is 16 residues. CDR3 protein: CASSLVLRGGPDTQYF. The CDR3 nucleotides read TGTGCCAGCAGCTTAGTCCTGCGGGGGGGCCCAGATACGCAGTATTTT.

This clone was seen a few times. The chain employs TRBV6-5 and TRBJ1-1; 7 bases line up with TRBD1. V lost 5 bases to trimming and J lost 1 base; unmatched junction nucleotides: 4. The CDR3 totals 14 residues. Germline loops: CDR1 MNHEY, CDR2 SVGAGI. CDR3 in amino acids: CASSTRDRNTEAFF. The CDR3 coding sequence is TGTGCCAGCAGTACCCGGGACAGGAACACTGAAGCTTTCTTT.

This chain uses TRBV5-1 with TRBJ2-1, with a possible D match to TRBD1 (5 bases). Germline assignment: CDR1 SGHRS and CDR2 YFSETQ. Deletions cut 0 bases from V and 3 bases from J, with 7 bases between. The CDR3 loop spans 14 amino acids. In DNA, the CDR3 is TGCGCCAGCAGCTTGGACCAGGGCTACAATGAGCAGTTCTTC. Translated, it gives CASSLDQGYNEQFF.

V and J are TRBV7-2 and TRBJ2-3; TRBD1 might be the D (5 bases). The CDR3 is 16 residues long. The germline gives CDR1 SGHTA, CDR2 FQGNSA. Trimming pared 4 bases from V and 0 bases from J, leaving 14 bases between. Here the CDR3 DNA reads TGTGCCAGCAGCTCGACCCGACAGATTAGCACAGATACGCAGTATTTT. Its protein product is CASSSTRQISTDTQYF.

This chain connects TRBV5-1 to TRBJ1-1, with TRBD1 matching 7 bases. Looked up from germline, CDR1 is SGHRS and CDR2 is YFSETQ. The V and J ends lost 4 bases and 5 bases, in that order; junction bases with no gene match: 8. This CDR3 has 14 amino acids. The CDR3 loop reads CASSPQGELTEAFF. The CDR3 region has the DNA TGCGCCAGCAGCCCGCAGGGGGAATTGACTGAAGCTTTCTTT.

The count of this clone is one. This rearrangement joins TRBV23-1 to TRBJ1-2; D is ambiguous. TRBV23-1 has ORF status, its function being uncertain. The CDR3 has 16 residues. V dropped 4 bases and J dropped 1 base, with 16 bases sitting between them. The CDR3 here is CASSRFRRLDNYGYTF. The CDR3 DNA is TGCGCCAGCAGTCGATTCAGGCGACTTGATAACTATGGCTACACCTTC.

The J gene is TRBJ2-1, the V gene TRBV7-2; 7 nucleotides line up with TRBD1. CDR3 size: 12 residues. Germline trimming cut 0 bases from V and 12 bases from J; bases unmatched to any gene: 2. CDR1 and CDR2 from the germline V gene are SGHTA and FQGNSA. CDR3 in amino acids: CASSLAGQAQFF. The CDR3 DNA reads as TGTGCCAGCAGCTTAGCTGGACAGGCGCAGTTCTTC.

This clone was seen more than once but under ten times. The J gene is TRBJ1-1, the V gene TRBV2, with 7 bases identical to TRBD1. Losses at the gene ends were 5 bases for V and 2 bases for J; bases not matched to a gene: 5. The CDR3 runs to 14 residues. Germline assignment: CDR1 SNHLY and CDR2 FYNNEI. For the CDR3, the DNA is TGTGCCAGCAGTAGATGGACAGGAAACACTGAAGCTTTCTTT. It specifies CASSRWTGNTEAFF.